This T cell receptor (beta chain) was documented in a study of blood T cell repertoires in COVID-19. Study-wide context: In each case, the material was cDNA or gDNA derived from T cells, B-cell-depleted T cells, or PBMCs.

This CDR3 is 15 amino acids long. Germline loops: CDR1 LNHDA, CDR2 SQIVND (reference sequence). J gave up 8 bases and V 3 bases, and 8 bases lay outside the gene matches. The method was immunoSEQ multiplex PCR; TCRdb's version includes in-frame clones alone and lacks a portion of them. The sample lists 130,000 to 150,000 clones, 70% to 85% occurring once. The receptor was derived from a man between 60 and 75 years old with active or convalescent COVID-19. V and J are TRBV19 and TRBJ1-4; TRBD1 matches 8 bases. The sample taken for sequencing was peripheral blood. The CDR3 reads CASSISGQGEEKLFF. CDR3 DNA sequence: TGTGCCAGTAGTATTTCTGGACAGGGTGAGGAAAAACTGTTTTTT.